This TCR beta chain appears in the sequencing data of a study of response to subunit inactivated influenza vaccine. General study results and limits: Authors suggested that a seasonal influenza vaccination recruits few new T cells each time.

TCRdb recomputed calls from the RT-PCR reads with MiXCR, one row per CDR3 protein. The profile shows over 800,000 distinct CDR3 sequences, approximately 21% of them singletons. A remark on this clonotype: As yet, its antigen is unknown.

V was shortened by 1 base and J by 5 bases, with 12 bases between the two germline ends. The CDR3 is 15 residues long. Germline CDR1 and CDR2: LGHNA and YSLEER. This TCR came from a man in his forties or fifties who received an inactivated influenza vaccine. This specimen consisted of PBMCs from blood, obtained 4 to 6 days after vaccination. This chain uses TRBV4-3 with TRBJ1-5; maybe TRBD1 (5 bases). The CDR3 region is CASSQGYGTYQPQHF. The CDR3 DNA reads as TGCGCCAGCAGCCAAGGGTACGGGACCTATCAGCCCCAGCATTTT.